This is a list of T cell receptor beta chains from one sample in a study of technical replicates of blood from a few donors. TCRdb keeps only in-frame clones here, not all; method: immunoSEQ multiplex PCR. This table has 80,000 or so clones, under 97% appearing once. The sequenced sample consisted of T cells isolated from PBMCs. The receptors derive from a human donor in good health. Each CDR3 is given with its conserved first and last residue. The D gene is left open where the match is weak.

D gene	V gene	J gene	CDR3 length	CDR3 DNA	CDR3 protein
NA	TRBV6-5	TRBJ1-3	14	TGTGCCAGCAGTTACTGGCAATCTGGAAACACCATATATTTT	CASSYWQSGNTIYF
NA	TRBV29-1	TRBJ2-1	13	TGCAGCGTTGAAGGGGCACAGTACAATGAGCAGTTCTTC	CSVEGAQYNEQFF
TRBD2	TRBV5-4	TRBJ2-7	17	TGTGCCAGCAGCTTGTCACTAGCGGGAGGTCTCTCCTACGAGCAGTACTTC	CASSLSLAGGLSYEQYF
NA	TRBV5-6	TRBJ2-7	12	TGTGCCAGCAGCTTTTGGGGGGAAGAAGCTTACTTC	CASSFWGEEAYF
NA	TRBV19	TRBJ1-2	12	TGTGCCAGTAGTATGGACACGTATGGCTACACCTTC	CASSMDTYGYTF
TRBD1	TRBV5-1	TRBJ2-7	16	TGCGCCAGCAGGAGAGAAACCGGGACAGGGCTTGACGAGCAGTACTTC	CASRRETGTGLDEQYF
NA	TRBV10-2	TRBJ1-4	15	TGCGCCAGCAGTGAGTCCCCGGGGTCTAATGAAAAACTGTTTTTT	CASSESPGSNEKLFF
TRBD1	TRBV18	TRBJ2-7	12	TGTGCCAGCTCGCCAACAGGGGACGAGCAGTACTTC	CASSPTGDEQYF
TRBD2	TRBV27	TRBJ2-3	15	TGTGCCAGCAGTCGGCTAGCGGGGGCCACAGATACGCAGTATTTT	CASSRLAGATDTQYF
TRBD2	TRBV7-9	TRBJ2-3	16	TGTGCCAGCAGCGGCCTCCTAGCGGGAGGAGGAGATACGCAGTATTTT	CASSGLLAGGGDTQYF
TRBD2	TRBV6-6	TRBJ2-2	16	TGTGCCAGCAGTCCCCCGGGACTAGAGATAACCGGGGAGCTGTTTTTT	CASSPPGLEITGELFF
TRBD1	TRBV4-1	TRBJ2-7	16	TGCGCCAGCAGCCAAGTTCTGGGACAGGGGTTCTACGAGCAGTACTTC	CASSQVLGQGFYEQYF
NA	TRBV30	TRBJ2-7	15	TGTGCCTGGAGAGCGGGCACCGGGTTTTTCTACGAGCAGTACTTC	CAWRAGTGFFYEQYF